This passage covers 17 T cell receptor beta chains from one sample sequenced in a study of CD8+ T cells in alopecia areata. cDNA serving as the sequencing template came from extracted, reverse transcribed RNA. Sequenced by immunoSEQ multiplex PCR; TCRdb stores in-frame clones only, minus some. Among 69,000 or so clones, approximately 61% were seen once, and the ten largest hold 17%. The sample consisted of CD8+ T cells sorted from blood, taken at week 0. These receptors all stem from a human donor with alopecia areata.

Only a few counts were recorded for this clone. The CDR3 nucleotides are TGTGCCAGCAGCTTAGGTTTAGACCAAGAGACCCAGTACTTC. Protein product: CASSLGLDQETQYF. V is TRBV7-8 and J is TRBJ2-5; no firm D call. CDR3 length: 14 amino acids. With 1 base removed from V and 0 bases from J, the gap between germline ends came to 6 bases. Germline-derived CDR1 and CDR2 are SGHVS and FQNEAQ.

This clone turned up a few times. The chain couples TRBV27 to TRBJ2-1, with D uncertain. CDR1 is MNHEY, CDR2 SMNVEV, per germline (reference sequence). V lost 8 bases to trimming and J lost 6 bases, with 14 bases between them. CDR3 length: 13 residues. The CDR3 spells CASGFKGGNEQFF. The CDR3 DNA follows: TGTGCCAGCGGATTCAAAGGTGGCAATGAGCAGTTCTTC.

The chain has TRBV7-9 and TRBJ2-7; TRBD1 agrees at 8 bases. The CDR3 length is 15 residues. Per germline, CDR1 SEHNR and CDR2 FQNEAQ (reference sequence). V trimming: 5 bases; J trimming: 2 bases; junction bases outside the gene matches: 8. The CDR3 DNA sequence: TGTGCCAGCAGCAACCGGGACAGGCCTGCCTACGAGCAGTACTTC. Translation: CASSNRDRPAYEQYF.

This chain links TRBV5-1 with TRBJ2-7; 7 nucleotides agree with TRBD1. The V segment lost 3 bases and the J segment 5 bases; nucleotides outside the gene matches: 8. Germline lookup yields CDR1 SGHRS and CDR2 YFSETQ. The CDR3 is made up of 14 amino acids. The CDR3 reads CASSSYRGFHEQYF. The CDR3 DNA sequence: TGCGCCAGCAGCTCCTACAGGGGTTTCCACGAGCAGTACTTC. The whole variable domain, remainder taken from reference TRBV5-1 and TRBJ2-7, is KAGVTQTPRYLIKTRGQQVTLSCSPISGHRSVSWYQQTPGQGLQFLFEYFSETQRNKGNFPGRFSGRQFSNSRSEMNVSTLELGDSALYLCASSSYRGFHEQYFGPGTRLTVT.

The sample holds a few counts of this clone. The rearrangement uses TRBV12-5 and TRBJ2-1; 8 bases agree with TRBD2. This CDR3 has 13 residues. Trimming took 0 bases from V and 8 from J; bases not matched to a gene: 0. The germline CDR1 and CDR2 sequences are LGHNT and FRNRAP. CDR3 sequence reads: CASGLVGRDEQFF. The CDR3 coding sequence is TGTGCTAGTGGTTTGGTCGGGAGGGATGAGCAGTTCTTC. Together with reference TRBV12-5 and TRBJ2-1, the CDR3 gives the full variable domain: DARVTQTPRHKVTEMGQEVTMRCQPILGHNTVFWYRQTMMQGLELLAYFRNRAPLDDSGMPKDRFSAEMPDATLATLKIQPSEPRDSAVYFCASGLVGRDEQFFGPGTRLTVL.

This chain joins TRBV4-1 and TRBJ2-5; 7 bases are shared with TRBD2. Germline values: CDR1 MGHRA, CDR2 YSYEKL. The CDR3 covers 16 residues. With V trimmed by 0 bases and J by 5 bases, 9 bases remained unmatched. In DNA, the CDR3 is TGCGCCAGCAGCCAAGAACCTAGCGGATTCGGGGAGACCCAGTACTTC. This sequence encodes CASSQEPSGFGETQYF.

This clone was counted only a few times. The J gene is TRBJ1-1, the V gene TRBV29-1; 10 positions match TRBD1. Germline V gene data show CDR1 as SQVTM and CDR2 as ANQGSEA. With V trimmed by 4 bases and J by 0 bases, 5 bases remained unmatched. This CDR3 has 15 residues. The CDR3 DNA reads TGCAGCGTTGCCCGACAGGGGGCTTTGAACACTGAAGCTTTCTTT. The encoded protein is CSVARQGALNTEAFF.

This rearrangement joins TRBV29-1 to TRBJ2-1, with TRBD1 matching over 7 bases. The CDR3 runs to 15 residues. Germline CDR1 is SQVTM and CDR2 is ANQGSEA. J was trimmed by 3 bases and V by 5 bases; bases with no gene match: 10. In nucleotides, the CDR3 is TGCAGCGTTTTTGGGACAGCGGCACTCTACAATGAGCAGTTCTTC. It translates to CSVFGTAALYNEQFF.

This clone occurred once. The CDR3 here is CASSLVVSGVFRNEQFF. The CDR3 nucleotides read TGCGCCAGCAGCTTGGTTGTTAGCGGGGTGTTTAGGAATGAGCAGTTCTTC. This sequence joins TRBV5-1 and TRBJ2-1, with 8 bases lining up with TRBD2. CDR3 length: 17 amino acids. The V segment lost 0 bases and the J segment 7 bases; nucleotides outside the gene matches: 12. Germline loops: CDR1 SGHRS, CDR2 YFSETQ.

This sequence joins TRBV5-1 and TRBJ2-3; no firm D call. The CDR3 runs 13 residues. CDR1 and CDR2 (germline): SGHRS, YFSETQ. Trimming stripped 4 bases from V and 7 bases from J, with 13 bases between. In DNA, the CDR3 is TGCGCCAGCAGCCCGGCCATTCTGAATACGCAGTATTTT. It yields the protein CASSPAILNTQYF. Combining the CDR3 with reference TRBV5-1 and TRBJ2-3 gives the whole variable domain KAGVTQTPRYLIKTRGQQVTLSCSPISGHRSVSWYQQTPGQGLQFLFEYFSETQRNKGNFPGRFSGRQFSNSRSEMNVSTLELGDSALYLCASSPAILNTQYFGPGTRLTVL.

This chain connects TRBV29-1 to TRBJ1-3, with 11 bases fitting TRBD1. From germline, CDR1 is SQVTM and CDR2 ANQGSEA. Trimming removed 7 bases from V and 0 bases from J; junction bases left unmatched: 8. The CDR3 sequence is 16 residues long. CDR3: CSAGTGGAGSGNTIYF. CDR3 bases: TGCAGCGCCGGGACAGGGGGTGCCGGCTCTGGAAACACCATATATTTT.

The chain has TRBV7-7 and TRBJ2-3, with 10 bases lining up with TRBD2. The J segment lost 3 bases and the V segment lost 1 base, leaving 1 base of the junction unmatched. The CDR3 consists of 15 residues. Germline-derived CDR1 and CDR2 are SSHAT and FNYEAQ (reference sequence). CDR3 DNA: TGTGCCAGCAGCTTAGGGACTAGCGGAACAGATACGCAGTATTTT. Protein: CASSLGTSGTDTQYF.

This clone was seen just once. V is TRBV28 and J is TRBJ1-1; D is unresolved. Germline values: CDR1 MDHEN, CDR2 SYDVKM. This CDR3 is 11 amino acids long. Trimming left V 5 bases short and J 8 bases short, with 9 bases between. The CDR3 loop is CASSRVAEAFF. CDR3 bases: TGTGCCAGCAGTCGGGTTGCCGAAGCTTTCTTT.

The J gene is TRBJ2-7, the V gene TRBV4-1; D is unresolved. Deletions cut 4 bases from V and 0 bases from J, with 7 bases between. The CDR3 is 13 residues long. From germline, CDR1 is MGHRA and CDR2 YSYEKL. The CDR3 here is CASSLASSYEQYF. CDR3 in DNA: TGCGCCAGCAGCCTCGCTAGCTCCTACGAGCAGTACTTC.

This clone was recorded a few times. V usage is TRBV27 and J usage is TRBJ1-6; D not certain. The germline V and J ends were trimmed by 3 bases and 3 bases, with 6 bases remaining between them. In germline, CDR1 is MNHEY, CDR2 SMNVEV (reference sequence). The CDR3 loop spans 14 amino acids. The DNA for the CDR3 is TGTGCCAGCAGTTTTGGAATCTATAATTCACCCCTCCACTTT. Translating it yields CASSFGIYNSPLHF.

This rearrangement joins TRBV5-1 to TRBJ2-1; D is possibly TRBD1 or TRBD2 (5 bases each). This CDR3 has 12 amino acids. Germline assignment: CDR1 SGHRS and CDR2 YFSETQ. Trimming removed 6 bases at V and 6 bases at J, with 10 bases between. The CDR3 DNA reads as TGCGCCAGCAACCGGGACGTCAATGAGCAGTTCTTC. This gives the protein CASNRDVNEQFF.

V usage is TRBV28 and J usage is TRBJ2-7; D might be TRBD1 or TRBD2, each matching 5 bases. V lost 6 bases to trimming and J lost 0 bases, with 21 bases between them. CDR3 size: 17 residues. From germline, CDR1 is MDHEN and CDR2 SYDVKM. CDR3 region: CASRLRAPGRSSYEQYF. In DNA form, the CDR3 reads TGTGCCAGCAGGCTTAGGGCCCCGGGACGGAGCTCCTACGAGCAGTACTTC.